This T cell receptor beta chain emerged from a study of T cells after yellow fever vaccination. The study, taken as a whole, reports: Clonotype sharing between CD4 and CD8 compartments was small. High-abundance clonotypes from the bulk population could contaminate FACS-sorted repertoires. Reappearing after the booster were most of the clones from primary vaccination (less than 98% CD4, about 88% CD8).

Germline assignment: CDR1 SQVTM and CDR2 ANQGSEA. The ends were cut back, 6 bases at V and 3 bases at J, with 19 bases in the middle. CDR3 size: 15 residues. This clonotype was counted a few times. The antigen remains undetermined. A process of 5'RACE template switching, which added a universal primer site and UMIs, was used to make TCR cDNA. TCRdb redid the calling of the 5' RACE reads with MiXCR, one entry per CDR3 protein. Of around 300,000 distinct CDR3 sequences in the sample, 13% were seen once. The chain couples TRBV29-1 to TRBJ2-3; tentative D call: TRBD1 (6 bases). This specimen consisted of CD4+ T cells sorted from PBMCs, obtained 45 days after the yellow fever booster vaccination. The TCR was taken from a man aged 25 to 45 who received the YFV17D yellow fever vaccine. The CDR3 loop is CSVNRELMWTDTQYF. The CDR3 nucleotides read TGCAGCGTCAACAGGGAGTTGATGTGGACAGATACGCAGTATTTT.